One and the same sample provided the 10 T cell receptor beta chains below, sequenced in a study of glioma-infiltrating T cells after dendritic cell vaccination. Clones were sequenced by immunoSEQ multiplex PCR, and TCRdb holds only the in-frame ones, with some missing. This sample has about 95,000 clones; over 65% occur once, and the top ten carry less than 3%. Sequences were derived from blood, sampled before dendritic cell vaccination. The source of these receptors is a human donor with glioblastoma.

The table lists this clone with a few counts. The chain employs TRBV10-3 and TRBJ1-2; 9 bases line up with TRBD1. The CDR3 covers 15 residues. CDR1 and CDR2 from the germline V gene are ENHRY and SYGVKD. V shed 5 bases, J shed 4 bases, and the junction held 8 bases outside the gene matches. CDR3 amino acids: CAISPGQGRSYGYTF. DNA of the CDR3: TGTGCCATCAGTCCGGGACAGGGAAGATCCTATGGCTACACCTTC.

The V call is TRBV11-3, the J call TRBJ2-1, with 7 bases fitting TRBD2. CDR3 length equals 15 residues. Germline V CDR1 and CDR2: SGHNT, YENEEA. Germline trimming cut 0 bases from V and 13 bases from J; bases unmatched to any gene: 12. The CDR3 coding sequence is TGTGCCAGCAGCTTAGATTTAACAGCGGGGCGCCCCCAGTTCTTC. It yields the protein CASSLDLTAGRPQFF.

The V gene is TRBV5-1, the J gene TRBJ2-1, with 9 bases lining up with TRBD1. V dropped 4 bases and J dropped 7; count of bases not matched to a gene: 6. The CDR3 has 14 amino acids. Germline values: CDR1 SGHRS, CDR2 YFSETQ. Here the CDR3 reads CASSARGQGNEQFF. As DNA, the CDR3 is TGCGCCAGCAGCGCGAGGGGACAGGGAAATGAGCAGTTCTTC.

The CDR3 bases are TGTGCCAGCAGCTTAGGCGCGGGGAGGGCCAAAAACATTCAGTACTTC. This codes for CASSLGAGRAKNIQYF. V and J are TRBV11-3 and TRBJ2-4; tentatively, D is TRBD2 (6 bases). With 1 base removed from V and 1 base from J, the gap between germline ends came to 11 bases. Germline V lookup: CDR1 SGHNT, CDR2 YENEEA. This CDR3 comprises 16 residues. Supplemented by reference TRBV11-3 and TRBJ2-4, the full variable domain reads EAGVVQSPRYKIIEKKQPVAFWCNPISGHNTLYWYLQNLGQGPELLIRYENEEAVDDSQLPKDRFSAERLKGVDSTLKIQPAELGDSAVYLCASSLGAGRAKNIQYFGAGTRLSVL.

Here the CDR3 reads CAWSRVWDTGSNYGYTF. The CDR3 DNA is TGTGCCTGGAGTAGAGTGTGGGACACCGGATCCAACTATGGCTACACCTTC. The V gene is TRBV30, the J gene TRBJ1-2; a possible D gene is TRBD1 (6 bases). The CDR3 is 17 amino acids. Germline CDR1 GTSNPN, CDR2 SVGIG (reference sequence). V gave up 2 bases and J gave up 2 bases, with 21 bases separating them.

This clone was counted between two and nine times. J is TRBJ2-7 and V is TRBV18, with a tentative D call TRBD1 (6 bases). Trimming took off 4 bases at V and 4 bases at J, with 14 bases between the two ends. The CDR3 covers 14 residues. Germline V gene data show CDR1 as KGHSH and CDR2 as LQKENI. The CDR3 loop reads CASSLGGGPYEQYF. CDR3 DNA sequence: TGTGCCAGCTCACTAGGTGGGGGCCCTTACGAGCAGTACTTC.

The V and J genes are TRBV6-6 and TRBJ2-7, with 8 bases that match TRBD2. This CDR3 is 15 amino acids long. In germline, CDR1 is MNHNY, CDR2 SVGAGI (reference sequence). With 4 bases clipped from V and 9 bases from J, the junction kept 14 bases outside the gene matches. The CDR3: CASSSALAGVDRQYF. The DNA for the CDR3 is TGTGCCAGCAGTTCCGCTCTAGCGGGCGTCGACCGGCAGTACTTC.

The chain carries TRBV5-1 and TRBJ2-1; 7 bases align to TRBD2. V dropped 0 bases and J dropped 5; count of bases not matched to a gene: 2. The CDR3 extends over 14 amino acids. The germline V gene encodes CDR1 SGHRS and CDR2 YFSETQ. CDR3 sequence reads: CASSLASGHNEQFF. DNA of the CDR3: TGCGCCAGCAGCTTGGCTAGCGGACACAATGAGCAGTTCTTC.

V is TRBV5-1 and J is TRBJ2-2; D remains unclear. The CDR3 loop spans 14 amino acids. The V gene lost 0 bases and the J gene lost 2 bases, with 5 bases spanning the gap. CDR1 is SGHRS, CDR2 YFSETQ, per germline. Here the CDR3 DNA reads TGCGCCAGCAGCTTGGTGGGCAACACCGGGGAGCTGTTTTTT. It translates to CASSLVGNTGELFF.

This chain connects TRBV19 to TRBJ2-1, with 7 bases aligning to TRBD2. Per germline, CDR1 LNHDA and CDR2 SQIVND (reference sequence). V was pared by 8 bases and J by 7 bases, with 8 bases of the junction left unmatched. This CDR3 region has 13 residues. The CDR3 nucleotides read TGTGCCAGTTCACGCGGGGGTTGGAATGAGCAGTTCTTC. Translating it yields CASSRGGWNEQFF.